The source of this TCR beta chain is a study of T-cell reconstitution after alpha-beta-depleted transplantation in children. Preparation of the TCRbeta library used unique molecular identifiers. MiXCR was run by TCRdb on the PCR reads, yielding one entry per CDR3 protein. Counted here are approximately 500,000 distinct CDR3 sequences, roughly 30% occurring once; the ten biggest clones make up under 45%. Of note for this clonotype: The antigen remains undetermined.

Study results and limitations: T-cell counts and diversity at one year post-transplant came mainly from newly produced T cells. Two months or so post-transplant, alpha-beta T cells reportedly derived from several hundred expanded graft clones.

Germline assignment: CDR1 MNHNS and CDR2 SASEGT. V shed 6 bases and J 4 bases; nucleotides not matched to a gene: 3. The CDR3 spans 13 residues. The chain employs TRBV6-1 and TRBJ1-1, with 9 positions matching TRBD1. The specimen comprised PBMCs, sampled before TCRalphabeta/CD19-depleted stem cell transplant. The sequence came from a boy younger than two with Wiskott-Aldrich syndrome, due to receive a stem cell transplant. In nucleotides, the CDR3 is TGTGCCAGCAGCGTGGACAGGGGCACTGAAGCTTTCTTT. Protein: CASSVDRGTEAFF.